This T cell receptor (beta chain) was identified in a study of PD-1 blockade in classical Hodgkin lymphoma. Germline values: CDR1 MNHEY, CDR2 SMNVEV (reference sequence). V gave up 2 bases and J gave up 2 bases; unmatched junction bases: 7. This CDR3 is 18 amino acids long. This clone turned up a few times. Relapse after autologous stem cell transplantation occurred in every patient, and brentuximab vedotin exposure varied. Assay used: immunoSEQ multiplex PCR; TCRdb lists only in-frame clones, some missing. The repertoire holds approximately 46,000 clones, with roughly 73% as singletons. The chain joins TRBV27 to TRBJ2-1; 12 bases fit TRBD2. The source was peripheral blood mononuclear cells (PBMCs), collected at baseline. The sequence came from a human donor with classical Hodgkin lymphoma. CDR3 loop: CASSLRLAGGSPYNEQFF. The DNA of the CDR3 is TGTGCCAGCAGTTTACGGCTAGCGGGAGGGTCTCCCTACAATGAGCAGTTCTTC.